This T cell receptor (beta chain) was sequenced during a study of response to subunit inactivated influenza vaccine. This clonotype was picked up many times. Its specificity is unknown. TCRdb re-analysed the RT-PCR reads in MiXCR, keeping a single row per CDR3 protein. The repertoire holds hundreds of thousands of distinct CDR3 sequences, with 15% to 18% as singletons. Study results and limitations: Seasonal influenza vaccination, on each occasion, was suggested by the authors to recruit few new T cells.

CDR3 length equals 22 residues. V lost 0 bases, J lost 2 bases, and 15 bases stayed unmatched. Looked up from germline, CDR1 is SGHVS and CDR2 is FQNEAQ. The chain is built from TRBV7-8 and TRBJ2-1; 14 bases are a match to TRBD2. The TCR was taken from a middle-aged man who received an inactivated influenza vaccine. The sequencing here drew on PBMCs from blood, taken 12 days after vaccination. The CDR3 DNA sequence: TGTGCCAGCAGCTTAGCCACTTTAGGCGGGACTAGCGGGAGAAGGCCCTACAATGAGCAGTTCTTC. This translates into CASSLATLGGTSGRRPYNEQFF.